The rows below give T cell receptor beta chains drawn from one sample of a study of blood T cell repertoires in COVID-19. The protocol was immunoSEQ multiplex PCR, while the TCRdb copy is restricted to in-frame clones and leaves out a portion. The sample records about 210,000 clones, roughly four fifths being singletons. The source material was peripheral blood. The receptors here all came from a middle-aged woman with acute or convalescent COVID-19. Each CDR3 is given with its conserved first and last residue. The order of the fields is J gene, D gene, V gene, clone size, CDR3 protein, CDR3 DNA. The D gene is left open where the match is weak. Rows may omit the clone size; those that give it use once, few, many or a size class.

j_gene: TRBJ2-1
d_gene: .
v_gene: TRBV27
abundance: .
CDR3aa: CASRGGLYPSNEQFF
CDR3nt: TGTGCCAGCAGAGGGGGACTATACCCTTCCAATGAGCAGTTCTTC

j_gene: TRBJ2-1
d_gene: TRBD2
v_gene: TRBV6-1
abundance: .
CDR3aa: CASSETASGYNEQFF
CDR3nt: TGTGCCAGCAGTGAAACCGCTAGCGGCTACAATGAGCAGTTCTTC

j_gene: TRBJ2-2
d_gene: TRBD2
v_gene: TRBV3-1/TRBV3-2
abundance: .
CDR3aa: CASSQATSGAGELFF
CDR3nt: TGTGCCAGCAGCCAAGCAACTAGCGGGGCCGGGGAGCTGTTTTTT

j_gene: TRBJ2-3
d_gene: TRBD2
v_gene: TRBV20-1
abundance: .
CDR3aa: CSASLLAGARETQYF
CDR3nt: TGCAGTGCTAGTCTACTAGCGGGAGCTAGGGAAACGCAGTATTTT

j_gene: TRBJ2-1
d_gene: .
v_gene: TRBV12-3/TRBV12-4
abundance: .
CDR3aa: CASSGEFNEQFF
CDR3nt: TGTGCCAGCAGTGGGGAGTTCAATGAGCAGTTCTTC

j_gene: TRBJ2-1
d_gene: TRBD2
v_gene: TRBV7-8
abundance: .
CDR3aa: CASSQHKPGLAGYRNEQFF
CDR3nt: TGTGCCAGCAGCCAACACAAACCGGGACTAGCGGGATATCGGAATGAGCAGTTCTTC

j_gene: TRBJ2-7
d_gene: TRBD2
v_gene: TRBV7-3
abundance: few
CDR3aa: CASSLLSERGGSHEQYF
CDR3nt: TGTGCCAGCAGCTTGTTATCTGAGCGGGGGGGTTCTCACGAGCAGTACTTC

j_gene: TRBJ2-1
d_gene: TRBD2
v_gene: TRBV10-3
abundance: .
CDR3aa: CAIGGLAGDEQFF
CDR3nt: TGTGCCATCGGAGGACTAGCGGGGGATGAGCAGTTCTTC

j_gene: TRBJ2-7
d_gene: TRBD1
v_gene: TRBV3-1/TRBV3-2
abundance: once
CDR3aa: CASSPPGTGGAHEQYF
CDR3nt: TGTGCCAGCAGCCCTCCTGGGACAGGGGGGGCACACGAGCAGTACTTC

j_gene: TRBJ2-7
d_gene: TRBD1
v_gene: TRBV6-5
abundance: once
CDR3aa: CAIQTSRGPYEQYF
CDR3nt: TGTGCCATCCAGACCTCCAGGGGGCCCTACGAGCAGTACTTC

j_gene: TRBJ2-5
d_gene: .
v_gene: TRBV27
abundance: .
CDR3aa: CASSPRDNQPQYF
CDR3nt: TGTGCCAGCAGTCCACGGGACAATCAACCCCAGTACTTC

j_gene: TRBJ2-3
d_gene: TRBD2
v_gene: TRBV7-7
abundance: .
CDR3aa: CASSAGLAGGTDTQYF
CDR3nt: TGTGCCAGCAGCGCCGGACTAGCGGGAGGTACAGATACGCAGTATTTT

j_gene: TRBJ2-3
d_gene: .
v_gene: TRBV7-2
abundance: .
CDR3aa: CASSMGLASTDTQYF
CDR3nt: TGTGCCAGCAGCATGGGACTGGCTAGCACAGATACGCAGTATTTT

j_gene: TRBJ1-2
d_gene: .
v_gene: TRBV29-1
abundance: .
CDR3aa: CSVEDGQEFYGYTF
CDR3nt: TGCAGCGTTGAAGATGGCCAGGAATTCTATGGCTACACCTTC

j_gene: TRBJ1-6
d_gene: .
v_gene: TRBV30
abundance: few
CDR3aa: CAWRWGDNSPLHF
CDR3nt: TGTGCCTGGAGGTGGGGAGATAATTCACCCCTCCACTTT

j_gene: TRBJ2-7
d_gene: TRBD1
v_gene: TRBV25-1
abundance: .
CDR3aa: CASSEFPGTDSYEQYF
CDR3nt: TGTGCCAGCAGTGAATTCCCCGGGACAGACAGCTACGAGCAGTACTTC